This T cell receptor beta chain was captured by sequencing in a study of STAT3 mutations in large granular lymphocyte leukemia. Study-level results: Treatment regimens differed across patients between samplings. Every T-LGLL patient had at least one immunodominant TCRbeta clonotype.

Data came from immunoSEQ multiplex PCR; TCRdb stores just in-frame clones and leaves some out. The sample includes under 15,000 clones, more than 90% of them seen just once. CDR3 length: 14 residues. Trimming at V came to 4 bases and at J to 1 base, leaving 2 bases not matched to a gene. Germline loops: CDR1 SGHRS, CDR2 YFSETQ. As regards this clone: Its antigen remains unknown.

The TCR sequence derives from a man in his forties with T-cell large granular lymphocyte leukemia. Some clones in this sample may be carry-over from other donors' samples. V is TRBV5-1 and J is TRBJ1-1; 9 bases line up with TRBD1. Material for sequencing was peripheral blood mononuclear cells. The CDR3 spells CASSVDRGNTEAFF. The CDR3 coding sequence is TGCGCCAGCAGCGTGGACAGGGGGAACACTGAAGCTTTCTTT. Using reference TRBV5-1 and TRBJ1-1 for the parts outside the CDR3, the full variable domain is KAGVTQTPRYLIKTRGQQVTLSCSPISGHRSVSWYQQTPGQGLQFLFEYFSETQRNKGNFPGRFSGRQFSNSRSEMNVSTLELGDSALYLCASSVDRGNTEAFFGQGTRLTVV.